The 24 T cell receptor beta chains presented below share a single source sample, sequenced in a study of blood T cell repertoires in COVID-19. Libraries were prepared by immunoSEQ multiplex PCR; TCRdb keeps only in-frame clonotypes and omits some of them. This sample carries roughly 160,000 clones, around 83% of them seen once, and the ten largest clones take almost 1%. The source material was peripheral blood. The receptors come from a man aged 18-30 years with acute or convalescent COVID-19.

The chain has TRBV5-6 and TRBJ1-5; TRBD1 is a possible D gene (6 bases). Trimming pared 2 bases from V and 2 bases from J, leaving 8 bases between. Per germline, CDR1 SGHDT and CDR2 YYEEEE. The CDR3 is 14 amino acids. CDR3 in DNA: TGTGCCAGCAGCTTACAGGGTGGCAATCAGCCCCAGCATTTT. Protein: CASSLQGGNQPQHF.

This chain uses TRBV19 with TRBJ2-7; D possibly corresponds to TRBD1 (6 bases). The V end lost 5 bases, the J end lost 6 bases, and 8 bases lay between the germline ends. From germline, CDR1 is LNHDA and CDR2 SQIVND (reference sequence). The length of the CDR3 is 11 residues. The CDR3: CASSGGLEQYF. The CDR3, as DNA: TGTGCCAGTAGTGGGGGCCTCGAGCAGTACTTC.

The chain joins TRBV2 to TRBJ2-7, with 7 bases fitting TRBD2. Trimming took 0 bases from V and 3 from J; bases not matched to a gene: 2. The germline V gene has CDR1 SNHLY and CDR2 FYNNEI. The CDR3 is 14 amino acids. As DNA, the CDR3 is TGTGCCAGCAGTGAAGCTGGGGGGGGCTACGAGCAGTACTTC. Its translation is CASSEAGGGYEQYF.

This chain links TRBV7-8 with TRBJ2-2; no definite D call. Trimming stripped 5 bases from V and 6 bases from J, with 13 bases between. The CDR3 is 14 amino acids. Germline CDR1 and CDR2: SGHVS and FQNEAQ. The CDR3, as DNA: TGTGCCAGCAGCCCACGGTTTATGGCCGGGGAGCTGTTTTTT. Protein: CASSPRFMAGELFF. The whole variable domain, remainder taken from reference TRBV7-8 and TRBJ2-2, is GAGVSQSPRYKVAKRGQDVALRCDPISGHVSLFWYQQALGQGPEFLTYFQNEAQLDKSGLPSDRFFAERPEGSVSTLKIQRTQQEDSAVYLCASSPRFMAGELFFGEGSRLTVL.

The V and J genes are TRBV7-9 and TRBJ2-1; D perhaps matches TRBD2 (5 bases). This CDR3 region has 14 residues. Germline CDR1 reads SEHNR; CDR2 reads FQNEAQ (reference sequence). V was shortened by 2 bases and J by 7 bases, with 12 bases between the two germline ends. CDR3 protein: CASSLLLAGNEQFF. CDR3 nucleotide sequence: TGTGCCAGCAGCTTACTCCTAGCTGGGAATGAGCAGTTCTTC.

To note about this clone: At one end, the junction sequence differs from germline, possibly due to a read error. The rearrangement links TRBV28 to TRBJ2-3; 9 bases line up with TRBD2. There are 12 residues in the CDR3. The germline gives CDR1 MDHEN, CDR2 SYDVKM. CDR3 DNA sequence: TGTGCCAGCAGCTCGGGACTAGCTCTAGTTTTTTTT. Amino acids: CASSSGLALVFF.

The rearrangement joins TRBV6-1 to TRBJ1-2, with a tentative D call TRBD1 (6 bases). The CDR3 has 14 amino acids. The germline V and J ends were trimmed by 3 bases and 4 bases, with 12 bases remaining between them. The germline V gene has CDR1 MNHNS and CDR2 SASEGT. CDR3 nucleotide sequence: TGTGCCAGCAGTGAGAACAGGGAGTTCTATGGCTACACCTTC. This translates into CASSENREFYGYTF.

This clone has a single count. V usage is TRBV11-2 and J usage is TRBJ2-5; a possible D gene is TRBD1 (5 bases). The CDR3 consists of 15 residues. Germline-derived CDR1 and CDR2 are SGHAT and FQNNGV. V lost 6 bases and J lost 7, with 21 bases in between. The CDR3 DNA reads as TGTGCCAGCAGACCCCGCGGCAGGGCTGATCGGACCCAGTACTTC. Its protein is CASRPRGRADRTQYF.

This clone appeared a single time. This sequence joins TRBV12-2 and TRBJ2-2; the table's D call, TRBD2, has no DNA check behind it. TRBV12-2 is a pseudogene locus. This CDR3 spans 18 amino acids. The CDR3 is CASRLKTSGGQNTGELFF. The CDR3 DNA is TGTGCAAGTCGCTTAAAGACAAGCGGGGGGCAAAACACCGGGGAGCTGTTTTTT.

DNA for the CDR3: TGTGCCAGCAGTTACTCGGGAGGAGATAATTCACCCCTCCACTTT. It codes for CASSYSGGDNSPLHF. This rearrangement joins TRBV6-6 to TRBJ1-6; D call uncertain. The length of the CDR3 is 15 residues. V lost 0 bases, J lost 5 bases, and 8 bases lay in between. Per germline, CDR1 MNHNY and CDR2 SVGAGI (reference sequence).

The CDR3 sequence is CAISINPDRAEQYV. The DNA for the CDR3 is TGTGCCATCAGTATAAACCCCGACAGGGCCGAGCAGTACGTC. This rearrangement joins TRBV10-3 to TRBJ2-7; 7 bases agree with TRBD1. Germline V CDR1 and CDR2: ENHRY, SYGVKD. V shed 5 bases, J shed 6 bases, and the junction held 10 bases outside the gene matches. This CDR3 is 14 amino acids long.

The chain links TRBV9 to TRBJ1-2; 8 nucleotides match TRBD1. Germline V gene sequence: CDR1 SGDLS, CDR2 YYNGEE. The junction had 14 bases not matched to a gene; V was cut back by 3 bases and J by 7 bases. The CDR3 length is 16 residues. The CDR3 DNA follows: TGTGCCAGCAGCGCACAATCACAGGGGGAGGTTGCTGGCTACACCTTC. It encodes CASSAQSQGEVAGYTF. The complete variable domain, with remaining parts taken from reference TRBV9 and TRBJ1-2, reads DSGVTQTPKHLITATGQRVTLRCSPRSGDLSVYWYQQSLDQGLQFLIQYYNGEERAKGNILERFSAQQFPDLHSELNLSSLELGDSALYFCASSAQSQGEVAGYTFGSGTRLTVV.

The rearrangement joins TRBV11-2 to TRBJ1-1; D ambiguous. Germline V CDR1 and CDR2: SGHAT, FQNNGV. This CDR3 region has 15 residues. The V and J ends lost 2 bases and 2 bases respectively, with 12 bases between them. In DNA, the CDR3 is TGTGCCAGCAGCTTAAGATCTGGAGGTAACACTGAAGCTTTCTTT. This translates into CASSLRSGGNTEAFF.

The chain couples TRBV5-1 to TRBJ2-1; D possibly corresponds to TRBD2 (6 bases). Per germline, CDR1 SGHRS and CDR2 YFSETQ. The CDR3 runs to 14 residues. The V end was cut by 5 bases, the J end by 10 bases, with 19 bases between. The CDR3 coding sequence is TGCGCCAGCAGTTACCGGGAGAGGGTCTGGGAGCAGTTCTTC. This encodes CASSYRERVWEQFF.

This clone was recorded once. The gene calls are TRBV21-1 and TRBJ1-5. TRBV21-1 is a pseudogene. The CDR3 has 19 amino acids. In DNA form, the CDR3 reads TGTGCCAGCAGCAAAGCGCTAGCAATACAACTCCGGAGTAATCAGCCCCAGCATTTT. Protein product: CASSKALAIQLRSNQPQHF.

The CDR3 protein is CASSSRTGGNYGYTF. In DNA form, the CDR3 reads TGTGCCAGCAGTTCCCGGACAGGAGGAAACTATGGCTACACCTTC. V and J are TRBV28 and TRBJ1-2; TRBD1 agrees at 7 bases. V dropped 4 bases and J dropped 2; count of bases not matched to a gene: 7. The germline V gene encodes CDR1 MDHEN and CDR2 SYDVKM. The CDR3 runs 15 residues.

This clone was observed a few times. The CDR3 loop reads CATSPANYGYTF. The CDR3 DNA is TGTGCCACCTCTCCGGCTAACTATGGCTACACCTTC. V gene TRBV24-1 combines with J gene TRBJ1-2; D is unclear. CDR1 and CDR2 from the germline V gene are KGHDR and SFDVKD. Trimming stripped 9 bases from V and 0 bases from J, with 7 bases between. The CDR3 has 12 residues.

The chain has TRBV25-1 and TRBJ2-1; TRBD1 might be the D (6 bases). The CDR3 sequence is 17 residues long. V dropped 5 bases and J dropped 4 bases, with 21 bases sitting between them. Germline V gene data show CDR1 as MGHDK and CDR2 as SYGVNS. CDR3 nucleotides: TGTGCCAGCAGTCCGAATTTCAGGGGTCTTCGGTACAATGAGCAGTTCTTC. Translating gives CASSPNFRGLRYNEQFF.

The V gene is TRBV7-9, the J gene TRBJ2-5, with 9 bases matching TRBD1. This CDR3 has 14 residues. CDR1 is SEHNR and CDR2 is FQNEAQ in the germline V gene (reference sequence). Losses at the gene ends were 5 bases for V and 4 bases for J; bases not matched to a gene: 5. This chain's CDR3 is CASSPGQGRETQYF. The CDR3 DNA reads as TGTGCCAGCAGCCCCGGACAGGGGAGAGAGACCCAGTACTTC.

This clone showed up just a few times. This chain connects TRBV6-5 to TRBJ1-1; D perhaps matches TRBD1 (5 bases). The CDR3 has 14 residues. In germline, CDR1 is MNHEY, CDR2 SVGAGI. V lost 6 bases, J lost 3 bases, and 14 bases lay in between. The DNA for the CDR3 is TGTGCCAGCAGCCCACCTCAGGGTCACACTGAAGCTTTCTTT. This sequence encodes CASSPPQGHTEAFF.

The gene calls are TRBV6-5 and TRBJ2-7; 7 bases line up with TRBD1. The CDR3 is 14 residues long. V lost 2 bases, J lost 2 bases, and 3 bases stayed unmatched. Looked up from germline, CDR1 is MNHEY and CDR2 is SVGAGI. The CDR3 DNA reads TGTGCCAGCAGTTACCGAGGGGGCGCCTACGAGCAGTACTTC. Protein: CASSYRGGAYEQYF.

The CDR3 is CASSLPGSRTEAFF. The CDR3 DNA reads as TGTGCCAGCAGCTTGCCGGGGAGTAGGACTGAAGCTTTCTTT. V is TRBV5-6 and J is TRBJ1-1; no clear D. Trimming pared 1 base from V and 5 bases from J, leaving 12 bases between. Germline CDR1 is SGHDT and CDR2 is YYEEEE. The CDR3 extends over 14 amino acids.

The rearrangement links TRBV6-5 to TRBJ1-3; TRBD1 agrees at 7 bases. Unmatched junction bases numbered 5, after V lost 2 bases and J lost 4 bases. This CDR3 spans 15 amino acids. Per germline, CDR1 MNHEY and CDR2 SVGAGI. CDR3 sequence reads: CASSYQGQTGNTIYF. The CDR3 DNA is TGTGCCAGCAGTTACCAGGGACAGACAGGAAACACCATATATTTT.

The rearrangement uses TRBV5-1 and TRBJ2-3; 12 bases are a match to TRBD2. V dropped 0 bases and J dropped 2; count of bases not matched to a gene: 4. This CDR3 has 17 amino acids. In germline, CDR1 is SGHRS, CDR2 YFSETQ. CDR3 residues: CASSLARTSGDTDTQYF. CDR3 DNA: TGCGCCAGCAGCTTGGCCCGGACTAGCGGGGACACAGATACGCAGTATTTT.